A single sample gave rise to the 22 T cell receptor beta chains below, sequenced in a study of T cells in Graves' hyperthyroidism and ophthalmopathy. Amplification targeted TCR beta CDR3 regions from RNA transcripts. HTBI primers were used for first-round RT-PCR of the TCR CDR3. From the multiplex PCR reads, TCRdb called clonotypes with MiXCR, one entry per CDR3 protein. Of approximately 480,000 distinct CDR3 sequences listed, less than 25% are singletons. The sample taken for sequencing was blood. The source is a man younger than 30 with Graves' hyperthyroidism.

This clonotype was counted at least ten times. This chain links TRBV19 with TRBJ2-7; D possibly matches TRBD1 or TRBD2 (5 bases each). V gave up 9 bases and J gave up 0 bases, with 12 bases separating them. Germline CDR1 and CDR2: LNHDA and SQIVND (reference sequence). The length of the CDR3 is 13 residues. This CDR3 reads CASSPGPSYEQYF. Written as DNA, the CDR3 is TGTGCCAGCAGTCCGGGACCCTCCTACGAGCAGTACTTC.

Notes on this clonotype: A read error is possible here, since a much larger clone lies one base away. The chain recombines TRBV9 with TRBJ1-1, with D tentatively TRBD1 (6 bases). The CDR3 sequence is 14 residues long. The V gene's germline CDR1 is SGDLS and CDR2 YYNGEE. CDR3 DNA: TGTGCCAGCAGAGTGGACAGTTTGAACACTGAAACTTTCTTT. It yields the protein CASRVDSLNTETFF.

There are many counts of this clonotype. The chain has TRBV19 and TRBJ1-1, with 8 bases lining up with TRBD1. The germline V gene encodes CDR1 LNHDA and CDR2 SQIVND (reference sequence). V lost 8 bases and J lost 4; bases outside the gene matches: 3. The CDR3 sequence is 12 residues long. The CDR3: CASVTGGTEAFF. The CDR3 DNA sequence: TGTGCCAGTGTAACAGGGGGCACTGAAGCTTTCTTT.

J is TRBJ2-5 and V is TRBV4-1; TRBD2 might be the D (6 bases). V shed 4 bases and J shed 5 bases, with 29 bases lying between them. This CDR3 is built from 19 residues. The germline CDR1 and CDR2 sequences are MGHRA and YSYEKL. This CDR3 reads CASSPPPALGPAGGETQYF. The CDR3 region has the DNA TGCGCCAGCAGCCCCCCCCCCGCTCTGGGACCAGCTGGGGGGGAGACCCAGTACTTC.

This clonotype has a handful of counts. The chain employs TRBV5-1 and TRBJ1-2; D remains ambiguous. The V and J ends lost 0 bases and 4 bases respectively, with 13 bases between them. This CDR3 has 15 amino acids. From germline, CDR1 is SGHRS and CDR2 YFSETQ. The CDR3 DNA reads TGCGCCAGCAGCTTGGATCTGGGGTCGATCTATGGCTACACCTTC. This gives the protein CASSLDLGSIYGYTF.

V usage is TRBV6-1 and J usage is TRBJ2-4; D is tentatively TRBD1 or TRBD2 (5 bases each). Germline V gives CDR1 MNHNS, CDR2 SASEGT. Trimming pared 6 bases from V and 8 bases from J, leaving 14 bases between. This CDR3 region has 13 residues. The CDR3 DNA sequence: TGTGCCAGCAGGATGGGACCAGCTCACATTCAGTACTTC. Encoded protein: CASRMGPAHIQYF.

The gene calls are TRBV7-2 and TRBJ2-7, with 7 bases matching TRBD2. The V gene end was trimmed by 5 bases and the J gene end by 3 bases; junction bases not matched to a gene: 7. Germline V gives CDR1 SGHTA, CDR2 FQGNSA. The CDR3 is 14 residues long. The CDR3 DNA follows: TGTGCCAGCAGCCCCCGATCGGGAGGCTACGAGCAGTACTTC. Translation gives CASSPRSGGYEQYF. The entire variable domain, with the rest obtained from reference TRBV7-2 and TRBJ2-7, is as follows: GAGVSQSPSNKVTEKGKDVELRCDPISGHTALYWYRQSLGQGLEFLIYFQGNSAPDKSGLPSDRFSAERTGGSVSTLTIQRTQQEDSAVYLCASSPRSGGYEQYFGPGTRLTVT.

This clonotype appeared many times. This sequence joins TRBV30 and TRBJ2-5, with a possible D match to TRBD2 (6 bases). V was shortened by 5 bases and J by 5 bases, with 15 bases between the two germline ends. Germline V gene sequence: CDR1 GTSNPN, CDR2 SVGIG (reference sequence). There are 13 residues in the CDR3. The CDR3 nucleotides read TGTGCCTGGGGCCTGGGGGGTGGGGAGACCCAGTACTTC. Protein product: CAWGLGGGETQYF.

This clonotype was counted at least ten times. V and J are TRBV12-3 or TRBV12-4 and TRBJ2-7; D is undetermined. The CDR3 runs 13 residues. V was shortened by 1 base and J by 6 bases, with 10 bases between the two germline ends. CDR3 nucleotide sequence: TGTGCCAGCAGTTTAGGGACCTTCTCCGAGCAGTACTTC. Its translation is CASSLGTFSEQYF.

This clonotype was picked up many times. At one end the junction does not follow the germline gene, possibly because of a read error. The chain carries TRBV28 and TRBJ1-2; no definite D call. In germline, CDR1 is MDHEN, CDR2 SYDVKM. The CDR3 length is 13 residues. The CDR3 nucleotides are TGTGCCAGCAGTTTGCGATTCAGCCGACTCGAGCGCTTC. It codes for CASSLRFSRLERF.

This CDR3 reads CASSPVNFVGYTF. CDR3 nucleotide sequence: TGTGCCAGCAGTCCGGTGAATTTCGTGGGCTACACCTTC. This chain connects TRBV28 to TRBJ1-2, with D unclear. V shed 5 bases and J shed 8 bases, with 15 bases lying between them. Looked up from germline, CDR1 is MDHEN and CDR2 is SYDVKM. The CDR3 length is 13 residues.

This clonotype was seen at least ten times. This CDR3 reads CASTVSGPHQPQHF. CDR3 in DNA: TGTGCCAGCACGGTCTCAGGGCCCCATCAGCCCCAGCATTTT. V is TRBV12-3 or TRBV12-4 and J is TRBJ1-5; perhaps TRBD1 as D (5 bases). This CDR3 is built from 14 residues. Deletions cut 7 bases from V and 5 bases from J, with 15 bases between.

The chain has TRBV11-3 and TRBJ1-2; D unclear. V lost 1 base and J lost 5, with 14 bases in between. Germline V gene sequence: CDR1 SGHNT, CDR2 YENEEA. CDR3 length: 15 residues. In nucleotides, the CDR3 is TGTGCCAGCAGCTTAGGAGGACGGGCCCTTTATGGCTACACCTTC. It specifies CASSLGGRALYGYTF.

This clonotype was seen ten or more times. The chain has TRBV27 and TRBJ1-2; D gene uncertain. The CDR3 is 15 residues long. Germline CDR1 MNHEY, CDR2 SMNVEV (reference sequence). The ends were cut back, 7 bases at V and 1 base at J, with 16 bases in the middle. This CDR3 is CASTPKGNLNYGYTF. The CDR3 DNA reads as TGTGCCAGCACCCCGAAGGGAAACCTTAACTATGGCTACACCTTC.

The V and J genes are TRBV20-1 and TRBJ2-7, with 9 bases identical to TRBD2. Unmatched junction bases numbered 7, after V lost 3 bases and J lost 4 bases. The CDR3 has 14 residues. Germline V gene sequence: CDR1 DFQATT, CDR2 SNEGSKA (reference sequence). This chain's CDR3 is CSARGLADFYEQYF. CDR3 coding DNA: TGCAGTGCTAGGGGACTAGCTGATTTTTACGAGCAGTACTTC.

This clonotype was found a few times. The chain recombines TRBV7-8 with TRBJ2-2; 9 bases are shared with TRBD1. Losses at the gene ends were 6 bases for V and 6 bases for J; bases not matched to a gene: 8. The germline CDR1 and CDR2 sequences are SGHVS and FQNEAQ. This CDR3 is 15 amino acids long. CDR3 sequence reads: CASSPDRGLSGELFF. CDR3 DNA: TGTGCCAGCAGTCCGGACAGGGGCCTATCCGGGGAGCTGTTTTTT.

This clonotype was observed a few times. One end of the junction fails to match germline, which may point to a read error. CDR3 bases: TGCTCAACAGGGGGGATCTCTGGAAACACCATATATTTT. This gives the protein CSTGGISGNTIYF. The chain uses TRBV7-3 and TRBJ1-3; TRBD1 matches 8 bases. Germline V gives CDR1 SGHTA, CDR2 FQGTGA. The CDR3 loop spans 13 amino acids.

This clonotype turned up a few times. This sequence joins TRBV7-3 and TRBJ2-7; D is possibly TRBD1 (5 bases). CDR1 SGHTA and CDR2 FQGTGA come from the germline V gene. The CDR3 has 15 amino acids. The V and J ends lost 1 base and 3 bases respectively, with 13 bases between them. In nucleotides, the CDR3 is TGTGCCAGCAGCTTAATGAACCATCAGGGCTACGAGCAGTACTTC. Translation gives CASSLMNHQGYEQYF.

Ten or more counts support this clonotype. V and J are TRBV6-2 or TRBV6-3 and TRBJ2-7; D remains ambiguous. V was pared by 6 bases and J by 0 bases, with 12 bases between. Germline V CDR1 and CDR2: MNHEY, SVGEGT. The CDR3 is 14 residues long. In DNA, the CDR3 is TGTGCCAGCAGATGGTCCTCCAGCTCCTACGAGCAGTACTTC. Encoded protein: CASRWSSSSYEQYF.

This clonotype was counted many times. This chain links TRBV12-3 or TRBV12-4 with TRBJ1-5; weak D call: TRBD1 (6 bases). The germline V and J ends were trimmed by 3 bases and 4 bases, with 10 bases remaining between them. The CDR3 has 14 residues. The CDR3 DNA reads TGTGCCAGCAGTTTGGGGCAGGGGAATCAGCCCCAGCATTTT. Protein: CASSLGQGNQPQHF.

This clonotype was observed many times. The chain couples TRBV2 to TRBJ1-5, with 7 bases matching TRBD1. Germline CDR1 reads SNHLY; CDR2 reads FYNNEI. The CDR3 covers 15 residues. The trim removed 3 bases at V and 6 bases at J, leaving 8 bases unmatched. The CDR3 reads CASSEGQSTTQPQHF. CDR3 nucleotides: TGTGCCAGCAGTGAGGGACAGAGCACCACTCAGCCCCAGCATTTT. The whole variable domain, remainder taken from reference TRBV2 and TRBJ1-5, is EPEVTQTPSHQVTQMGQEVILRCVPISNHLYFYWYRQILGQKVEFLVSFYNNEISEKSEIFDDQFSVERPDGSNFTLKIRSTKLEDSAMYFCASSEGQSTTQPQHFGDGTRLSIL.

This clonotype was observed at least ten times. The chain uses TRBV28 and TRBJ1-5; no clear D gene. CDR1 and CDR2 (germline): MDHEN, SYDVKM. Trimming pared 2 bases from V and 5 bases from J, leaving 13 bases between. The CDR3 is 15 amino acids. The CDR3 coding sequence is TGTGCCAGCAGTTTAGAAAGCCTCCTGGATCAGCCCCAGCATTTT. As protein: CASSLESLLDQPQHF.